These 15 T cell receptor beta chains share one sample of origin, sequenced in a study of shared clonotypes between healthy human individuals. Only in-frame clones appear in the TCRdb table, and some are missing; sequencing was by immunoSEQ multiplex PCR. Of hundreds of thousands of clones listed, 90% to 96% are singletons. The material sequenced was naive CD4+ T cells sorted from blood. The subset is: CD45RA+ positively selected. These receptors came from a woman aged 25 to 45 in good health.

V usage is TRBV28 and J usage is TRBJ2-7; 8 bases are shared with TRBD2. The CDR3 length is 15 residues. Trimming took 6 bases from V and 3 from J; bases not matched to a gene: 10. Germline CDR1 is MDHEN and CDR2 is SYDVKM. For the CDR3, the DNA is TGTGCCAGCAGCCCCCGAGGGACTAGTAACTACGAGCAGTACTTC. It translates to CASSPRGTSNYEQYF.

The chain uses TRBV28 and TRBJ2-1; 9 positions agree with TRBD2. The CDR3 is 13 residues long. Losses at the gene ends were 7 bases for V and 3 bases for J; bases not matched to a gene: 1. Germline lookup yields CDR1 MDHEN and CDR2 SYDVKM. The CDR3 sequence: CASNSGSYNEQFF. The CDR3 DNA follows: TGTGCCAGCAATAGCGGGAGCTACAATGAGCAGTTCTTC. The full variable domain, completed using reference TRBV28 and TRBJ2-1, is DVKVTQSSRYLVKRTGEKVFLECVQDMDHENMFWYRQDPGLGLRLIYFSYDVKMKEKGDIPEGYSVSREKKERFSLILESASTNQTSMYLCASNSGSYNEQFFGPGTRLTVL.

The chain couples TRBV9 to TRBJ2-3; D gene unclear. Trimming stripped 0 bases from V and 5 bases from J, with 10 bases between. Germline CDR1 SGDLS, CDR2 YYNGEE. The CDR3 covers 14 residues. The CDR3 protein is CASSVGQVVDTQYF. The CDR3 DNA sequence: TGTGCCAGCAGCGTAGGCCAGGTGGTAGATACGCAGTATTTT.

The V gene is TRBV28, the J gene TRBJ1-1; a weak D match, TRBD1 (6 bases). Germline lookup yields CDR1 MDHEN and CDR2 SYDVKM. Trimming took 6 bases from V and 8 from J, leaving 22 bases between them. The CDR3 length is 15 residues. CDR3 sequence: CASRLEDSTLGEAFF. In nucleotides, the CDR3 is TGTGCCAGCAGGCTAGAGGACAGCACCCTGGGAGAAGCTTTCTTT.

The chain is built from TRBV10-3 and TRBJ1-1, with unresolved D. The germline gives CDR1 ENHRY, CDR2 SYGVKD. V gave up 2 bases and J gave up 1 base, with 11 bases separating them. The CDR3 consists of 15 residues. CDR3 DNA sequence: TGTGCCATCAGTGAGGTACTCTTAAAGAACACTGAAGCTTTCTTT. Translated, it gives CAISEVLLKNTEAFF.

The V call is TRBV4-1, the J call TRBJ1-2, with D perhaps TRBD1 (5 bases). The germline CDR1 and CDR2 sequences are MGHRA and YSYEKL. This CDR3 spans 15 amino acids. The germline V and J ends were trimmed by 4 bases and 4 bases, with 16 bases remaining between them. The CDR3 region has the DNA TGCGCCAGCAGCCCACTGGAAGGGCAGGGCTATGGCTACACCTTC. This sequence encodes CASSPLEGQGYGYTF.

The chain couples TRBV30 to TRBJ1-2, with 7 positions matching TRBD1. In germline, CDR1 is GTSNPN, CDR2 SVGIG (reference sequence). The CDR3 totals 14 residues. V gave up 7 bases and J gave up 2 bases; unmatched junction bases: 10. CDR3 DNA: TGTGCCTCGACCTTCGGACAGGAGAACTATGGCTACACCTTC. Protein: CASTFGQENYGYTF.

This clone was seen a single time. In DNA, the CDR3 is TGTGCCAGCAGCTTCCAAAGGTGGGTCTCCTACAATGAGCAGTTCTTC. Translation gives CASSFQRWVSYNEQFF. The chain uses TRBV5-4 and TRBJ2-1; D is unclear. The V end lost 2 bases, the J end lost 0 bases, and 12 bases lay between the germline ends. CDR1 is SGHNT and CDR2 is YYREEE in the germline V gene (reference sequence). This CDR3 has 16 amino acids.

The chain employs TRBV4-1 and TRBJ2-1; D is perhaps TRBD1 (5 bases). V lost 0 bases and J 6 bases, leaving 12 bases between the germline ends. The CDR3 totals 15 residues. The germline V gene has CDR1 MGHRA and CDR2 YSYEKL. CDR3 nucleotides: TGCGCCAGCAGCCAAGAGGGGCTTCAAGCCAATGAGCAGTTCTTC. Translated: CASSQEGLQANEQFF.

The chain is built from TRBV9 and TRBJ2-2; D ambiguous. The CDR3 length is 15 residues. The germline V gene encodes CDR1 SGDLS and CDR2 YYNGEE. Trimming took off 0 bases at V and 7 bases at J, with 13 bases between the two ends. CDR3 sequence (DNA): TGTGCCAGCAGCGTAGTCGGAGCAGAGTTCGGGGAGCTGTTTTTT. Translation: CASSVVGAEFGELFF. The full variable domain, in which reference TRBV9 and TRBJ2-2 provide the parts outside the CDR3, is DSGVTQTPKHLITATGQRVTLRCSPRSGDLSVYWYQQSLDQGLQFLIQYYNGEERAKGNILERFSAQQFPDLHSELNLSSLELGDSALYFCASSVVGAEFGELFFGEGSRLTVL.

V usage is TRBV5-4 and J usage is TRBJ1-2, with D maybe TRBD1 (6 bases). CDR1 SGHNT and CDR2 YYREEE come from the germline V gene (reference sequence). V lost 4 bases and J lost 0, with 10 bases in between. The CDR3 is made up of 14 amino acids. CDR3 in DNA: TGTGCCAGCAGCAAGACAGGTACTAACTATGGCTACACCTTC. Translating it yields CASSKTGTNYGYTF.

The DNA of the CDR3 is TGTGCCAGCAGCTTGAATAACAGGCTTGCTTTCTTT. Translation: CASSLNNRLAFF. This chain connects TRBV5-4 to TRBJ1-1; possibly TRBD1 for D (5 bases). In germline, CDR1 is SGHNT, CDR2 YYREEE (reference sequence). This CDR3 spans 12 amino acids. Deletions cut 1 base from V and 11 bases from J, with 12 bases between.

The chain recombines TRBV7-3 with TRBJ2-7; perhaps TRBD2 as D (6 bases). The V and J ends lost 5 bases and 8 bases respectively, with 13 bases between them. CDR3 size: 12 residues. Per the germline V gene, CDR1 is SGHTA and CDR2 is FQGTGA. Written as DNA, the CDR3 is TGTGCCAGCAGCGAACGGGGACTTAAGCAGTACTTC. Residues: CASSERGLKQYF.

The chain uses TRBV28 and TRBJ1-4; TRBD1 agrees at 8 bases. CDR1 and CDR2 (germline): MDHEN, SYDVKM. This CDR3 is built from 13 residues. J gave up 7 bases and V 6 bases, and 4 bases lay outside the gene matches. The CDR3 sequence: CASSTGGSEKLFF. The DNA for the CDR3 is TGTGCCAGCAGCACAGGGGGTAGTGAAAAACTGTTTTTT.

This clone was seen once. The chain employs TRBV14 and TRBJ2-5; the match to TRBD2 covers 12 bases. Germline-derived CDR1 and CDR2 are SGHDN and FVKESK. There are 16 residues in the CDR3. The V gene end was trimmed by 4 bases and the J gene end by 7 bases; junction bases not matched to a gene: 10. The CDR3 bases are TGTGCCAGCAGCCTACTAGCGGGAGGCCGTCATGGGACCCAGTACTTC. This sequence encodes CASSLLAGGRHGTQYF. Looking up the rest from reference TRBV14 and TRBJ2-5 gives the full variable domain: EAGVTQFPSHSVIEKGQTVTLRCDPISGHDNLYWYRRVMGKEIKFLLHFVKESKQDESGMPNNRFLAERTGGTYSTLKVQPAELEDSGVYFCASSLLAGGRHGTQYFGPGTRLLVL.